These 18 T cell receptor beta chains share one sample of origin, sequenced in a study of blood T cell repertoires in COVID-19. Produced via immunoSEQ multiplex PCR; TCRdb's table is partial and in-frame only. The table lists about 190,000 clones, around 83% of them singletons, with approximately 6.2% in the top ten. Sequenced sample: peripheral blood. These receptors all stem from a woman aged 40 to 49 with acute or convalescent COVID-19.

The chain links TRBV2 to TRBJ1-6; a possible D gene is TRBD1 (6 bases). In germline, CDR1 is SNHLY, CDR2 FYNNEI. This CDR3 has 15 residues. The V and J ends lost 7 bases and 10 bases respectively, with 20 bases between them. This CDR3 is CASTQDGGGRSPLHF. The CDR3, as DNA: TGTGCCAGCACCCAAGATGGGGGCGGTAGATCACCCCTCCACTTT.

The genes are TRBV6-5 and TRBJ2-7; 9 nucleotides line up with TRBD2. The V gene's germline CDR1 is MNHEY and CDR2 SVGAGI. V lost 7 bases and J lost 0; bases outside the gene matches: 7. The CDR3 runs 15 residues. In nucleotides, the CDR3 is TGTGCCAGCAAACAGGGACTAGCCTCCTCCTACGAGCAGTACTTC. Translating gives CASKQGLASSYEQYF.

The rearrangement links TRBV7-2 to TRBJ2-1; 10 nucleotides align to TRBD2. The J segment lost 4 bases and the V segment lost 2 bases, leaving 2 bases of the junction unmatched. The germline V gene encodes CDR1 SGHTA and CDR2 FQGNSA. The CDR3 extends over 15 amino acids. CDR3 sequence (DNA): TGTGCCAGCAGCTTAATAGCGGGAGGTTACAATGAGCAGTTCTTC. As protein: CASSLIAGGYNEQFF.

This rearrangement joins TRBV30 to TRBJ1-1; 8 positions match TRBD1. Germline V gene sequence: CDR1 GTSNPN, CDR2 SVGIG (reference sequence). The J segment lost 5 bases and the V segment lost 6 bases, leaving 8 bases of the junction unmatched. This CDR3 spans 13 amino acids. CDR3 protein: CACTTQGATEAFF. DNA for the CDR3: TGTGCCTGCACAACCCAGGGGGCGACTGAAGCTTTCTTT.

This sequence joins TRBV27 and TRBJ2-1; TRBD1 is a possible D gene (6 bases). Germline V gene data show CDR1 as MNHEY and CDR2 as SMNVEV (reference sequence). The CDR3 is 16 residues long. V was shortened by 5 bases and J by 5 bases, with 19 bases between the two germline ends. CDR3 nucleotide sequence: TGTGCCAGCAGTGCACAGGGATTCGGTCCCAACAATGAGCAGTTCTTC. Amino acid sequence: CASSAQGFGPNNEQFF.

The rearrangement uses TRBV24-1 and TRBJ2-6, with D perhaps matching TRBD2 (6 bases). The CDR3 is 18 residues long. Germline values: CDR1 KGHDR, CDR2 SFDVKD. Trimming removed 2 bases at V and 2 bases at J, with 15 bases between. The chain's CDR3 is CATSDYTAGGTGANVLTF. CDR3 bases: TGTGCCACCAGTGATTACACGGCCGGGGGAACTGGGGCCAACGTCCTGACTTTC.

The rearrangement uses TRBV12-3 or TRBV12-4 and TRBJ1-1, with D possibly matching TRBD1 (5 bases). Trimming took off 7 bases at V and 4 bases at J, with 13 bases between the two ends. The CDR3 spans 13 residues. This CDR3 is CASIQGGSTEAFF. CDR3 DNA: TGTGCCAGCATCCAGGGAGGAAGCACTGAAGCTTTCTTT.

The chain employs TRBV9 and TRBJ2-7; 10 bases are a match to TRBD1. Germline loops: CDR1 SGDLS, CDR2 YYNGEE. The length of the CDR3 is 14 residues. V trimming: 3 bases; J trimming: 2 bases; junction bases outside the gene matches: 2. The CDR3 bases are TGTGCCAGCAGCGCGGGACAGGGGACCTACGAGCAGTACTTC. This sequence encodes CASSAGQGTYEQYF.

The V gene is TRBV7-2, the J gene TRBJ1-2; D unclear. Germline lookup yields CDR1 SGHTA and CDR2 FQGNSA. V gave up 1 base and J gave up 4 bases, with 7 bases separating them. The CDR3 has 13 residues. This chain's CDR3 is CASSLDGIYGYTF. CDR3 nucleotides: TGTGCCAGCAGCTTAGACGGTATCTATGGCTACACCTTC.

The chain joins TRBV7-9 to TRBJ2-1, with a tentative D call TRBD2 (5 bases). Germline assignment: CDR1 SEHNR and CDR2 FQNEAQ (reference sequence). V lost 1 base and J lost 5, with 15 bases in between. This CDR3 is built from 16 residues. CDR3 loop: CASSLGAGSKNNEQFF. In nucleotides, the CDR3 is TGTGCCAGCAGCTTAGGGGCGGGTTCAAAGAACAATGAGCAGTTCTTC.

V usage is TRBV28 and J usage is TRBJ1-5, with TRBD1 as a possible D gene (5 bases). The CDR3 has 12 residues. Between the trimmed V and J ends, which lost 11 bases and 5 bases, there was a span of 13 bases. Germline CDR1 is MDHEN and CDR2 is SYDVKM. Here the CDR3 DNA reads TGTGCCGGGGCCGGGCGATATCAGCCCCAGCATTTT. It translates to CAGAGRYQPQHF.

The rearrangement links TRBV6-5 to TRBJ1-2; maybe TRBD1 (6 bases). This CDR3 has 14 residues. V was shortened by 7 bases and J by 3 bases, with 15 bases between the two germline ends. The germline V gene has CDR1 MNHEY and CDR2 SVGAGI. The CDR3 DNA is TGTGCCAGCAAACTTAACAGGGATGACTATGGCTACACCTTC. Its translation: CASKLNRDDYGYTF.

The chain couples TRBV5-1 to TRBJ1-2; tentatively, D is TRBD1 (6 bases). Trimming shortened V by 4 bases and J by 0 bases, and 13 bases separated the two germline ends. CDR3 size: 15 residues. CDR1 is SGHRS and CDR2 is YFSETQ in the germline V gene. DNA of the CDR3: TGCGCCAGCAGCGCTCGGACAGCAGCTAACTATGGCTACACCTTC. It yields the protein CASSARTAANYGYTF.

This chain links TRBV4-1 with TRBJ1-5; no firm D call. CDR3 length: 15 residues. Between the trimmed V and J ends, which lost 0 bases and 3 bases, there was a span of 9 bases. Per germline, CDR1 MGHRA and CDR2 YSYEKL. CDR3 nucleotides: TGCGCCAGCAGCCAAGATTGGCGGAACAATCAGCCCCAGCATTTT. Its protein is CASSQDWRNNQPQHF.

Here the CDR3 reads CAISDVRAGGSTDTQYF. The CDR3 DNA is TGTGCCATCAGTGATGTTAGGGCGGGGGGGAGCACAGATACGCAGTATTTT. The V call is TRBV10-3, the J call TRBJ2-3; 9 bases are a match to TRBD2. Germline V lookup: CDR1 ENHRY, CDR2 SYGVKD. Trimming at V came to 3 bases and at J to 0 bases, leaving 7 bases not matched to a gene. CDR3 length: 17 residues.

This clone occurred once. The chain is built from TRBV19 and TRBJ1-6; no clear D. Trimming removed 3 bases from V and 0 bases from J, with 6 bases in between. Germline CDR1 is LNHDA and CDR2 is SQIVND (reference sequence). CDR3 length equals 15 residues. CDR3 region: CASSIISSYNSPLHF. The DNA for the CDR3 is TGTGCCAGTAGTATCATCAGCTCCTATAATTCACCCCTCCACTTT.

The chain uses TRBV3-1 (or the pseudogene TRBV3-2) and TRBJ2-7; TRBD1 agrees at 8 bases. This CDR3 comprises 15 residues. V lost 5 bases, J lost 2 bases, and 8 bases stayed unmatched. The germline CDR1 and CDR2 sequences are LGHDT and YNNKEL (reference sequence). CDR3 sequence (DNA): TGTGCCAGCAGCACCGGACAGGGCAATACCTACGAGCAGTACTTC. This codes for CASSTGQGNTYEQYF.

The genes are TRBV11-3 and TRBJ2-3; D is possibly TRBD1 (5 bases). V was shortened by 5 bases and J by 5 bases, with 8 bases between the two germline ends. CDR1 and CDR2 (germline): SGHNT, YENEEA. The CDR3 is 12 residues long. CDR3: CASSGARDTQYF. The CDR3 DNA is TGTGCCAGCAGCGGGGCAAGAGATACGCAGTATTTT.